This TCR beta chain is from a study of shared clonotypes between healthy human individuals. Only Caucasian adults living in Nashville, Tennessee served as donors. Researchers partitioned CD4+ cells into CD45RA+ naive and CD45RA-negative memory subsets. Trimming took 2 bases from V and 2 from J, leaving 18 bases between them. The length of the CDR3 is 17 residues. Germline V gives CDR1 ENHRY, CDR2 SYGVKD. Sequencing used immunoSEQ multiplex PCR; TCRdb keeps in-frame clones, though not all of them. This sample has roughly 700,000 clones, with 74% found just once. This clonotype originated in a woman aged 25-40 years in good health. Sequenced sample: memory CD4+ T cells sorted from blood. Described subset: CD45RA-negative fraction. This chain links TRBV10-3 with TRBJ2-5; D tentatively fits TRBD1 or TRBD2 (5 bases each). CDR3 region: CAISEDSLGRAQETQYF. DNA of the CDR3: TGTGCCATCAGTGAGGATAGCCTGGGACGGGCACAAGAGACCCAGTACTTC.